Each of the 18 T cell receptor beta chains below was sequenced from the same sample in a study of shared clonotypes between healthy human individuals. Sequencing was performed with immunoSEQ multiplex PCR; in TCRdb, only in-frame clones are kept and a portion is missing. The table lists some 580,000 clones, around 97% of them singletons, with approximately 0.057% in the top ten. The specimen was naive CD4+ T cells sorted from blood. The sample's subset: CD45RA+ positively selected. The source of these receptors is a woman between 25 and 40 years old in good health.

The chain has TRBV29-1 and TRBJ2-1; 7 positions match TRBD2. Trimming took 4 bases from V and 4 from J; bases not matched to a gene: 7. Per germline, CDR1 SQVTM and CDR2 ANQGSEA. The CDR3 spans 14 residues. CDR3 residues: CSVGRPGGYNEQFF. Here the CDR3 DNA reads TGCAGCGTTGGCCGACCCGGGGGGTACAATGAGCAGTTCTTC.

Concerning this clone itself: Other DNA sequences from this sample encode an identical CDR3 as well. This rearrangement joins TRBV28 to TRBJ2-7, with D possibly being TRBD1 (5 bases). From germline, CDR1 is MDHEN and CDR2 SYDVKM. The CDR3 is made up of 13 amino acids. The ends were cut back, 2 bases at V and 2 bases at J, with 7 bases in the middle. CDR3 in amino acids: CASSLDSTYEQYF. CDR3 nucleotides: TGTGCCAGCAGTTTAGACAGCACCTACGAGCAGTACTTC.

The CDR3 region has the DNA TGTGCCAGCAGTTCACCGACTAGCGGGAGGGCCGGTGAGACCCAGTACTTC. Its translation: CASSSPTSGRAGETQYF. The J gene is TRBJ2-5, the V gene TRBV28; 14 bases map to TRBD2. Germline CDR1 reads MDHEN; CDR2 reads SYDVKM. Trimming removed 4 bases from V and 5 bases from J; junction bases left unmatched: 9. The CDR3 runs to 17 residues. The complete variable domain, with remaining parts taken from reference TRBV28 and TRBJ2-5, reads DVKVTQSSRYLVKRTGEKVFLECVQDMDHENMFWYRQDPGLGLRLIYFSYDVKMKEKGDIPEGYSVSREKKERFSLILESASTNQTSMYLCASSSPTSGRAGETQYFGPGTRLLVL.

This sequence joins TRBV15 and TRBJ2-1, with 10 bases matching TRBD2. J lost 7 bases, V lost 3 bases, and 12 bases had no gene match. The CDR3 is 17 amino acids. CDR1 and CDR2 from the germline V gene are LNHNV and YYDKDF (reference sequence). In nucleotides, the CDR3 is TGTGCCACCAGCAGGGGGCTAGCGGGAGCGTCTGGTAATGAGCAGTTCTTC. Protein product: CATSRGLAGASGNEQFF.

The gene calls are TRBV18 and TRBJ2-5; D is perhaps TRBD2 (5 bases). Trimming removed 2 bases at V and 7 bases at J, with 14 bases between. CDR1 is KGHSH and CDR2 is LQKENI in the germline V gene. The CDR3 is 14 residues long. The CDR3 nucleotides read TGTGCCAGCTCACCATACGGACCTGAGGGGACCCAGTACTTC. As protein: CASSPYGPEGTQYF.

The chain links TRBV5-1 to TRBJ2-5; D possibly corresponds to TRBD2 (5 bases). The V gene lost 1 base and the J gene lost 1 base, with 8 bases spanning the gap. Germline V gene sequence: CDR1 SGHRS, CDR2 YFSETQ. CDR3 size: 14 residues. CDR3 sequence: CASSLHSGQETQYF. The CDR3 nucleotides are TGCGCCAGCAGCTTGCACAGCGGCCAAGAGACCCAGTACTTC.

The V gene is TRBV6-6, the J gene TRBJ2-3; 8 nucleotides align to TRBD2. CDR3 length: 15 amino acids. Trimming cost V 7 bases and J 6 bases; bases outside gene matches: 12. CDR1 and CDR2 (germline): MNHNY, SVGAGI (reference sequence). The DNA of the CDR3 is TGTGCCAGCACCCACGGGGCGGGAGGCCTTGATACGCAGTATTTT. This codes for CASTHGAGGLDTQYF.

The chain carries TRBV6-7 and TRBJ1-4, with TRBD1 matching over 9 bases. TRBV6-7 is placed among ORFs of uncertain function. CDR3 length: 15 residues. Trimming took 7 bases from V and 8 from J; bases not matched to a gene: 11. The CDR3 DNA reads TGTGCCAGCACAAACGCACAGGGGGCGGAGGAAAAACTGTTTTTT. It yields the protein CASTNAQGAEEKLFF.

The chain carries TRBV7-2 and TRBJ2-2; D ambiguous. The germline CDR1 and CDR2 sequences are SGHTA and FQGNSA. The CDR3 extends over 13 amino acids. V was pared by 5 bases and J by 4 bases, with 8 bases between. CDR3 sequence (DNA): TGTGCCAGCAGCCGGACGGGCACCGGGGAGCTGTTTTTT. Encoded protein: CASSRTGTGELFF.

The rearrangement links TRBV7-2 to TRBJ2-5; 7 nucleotides line up with TRBD2. Trimming at V came to 5 bases and at J to 0 bases, leaving 15 bases not matched to a gene. The CDR3 extends over 18 amino acids. Germline CDR1 and CDR2: SGHTA and FQGNSA. Written as DNA, the CDR3 is TGTGCCAGCAGCAAAAGCGGGGTACGGATCTTGTACCAAGAGACCCAGTACTTC. Translation: CASSKSGVRILYQETQYF.

The chain recombines TRBV27 with TRBJ1-1; TRBD1 might be the D (5 bases). This CDR3 has 18 residues. The germline V gene has CDR1 MNHEY and CDR2 SMNVEV (reference sequence). V gave up 5 bases and J gave up 0 bases, with 22 bases separating them. DNA of the CDR3: TGTGCCAGCAGTACTCTCCTCGGGGGGAGGCGGATGAACACTGAAGCTTTCTTT. This translates into CASSTLLGGRRMNTEAFF.

The chain couples TRBV19 to TRBJ1-5; TRBD1 aligns across 7 bases. The J segment lost 7 bases and the V segment lost 6 bases, leaving 6 bases of the junction unmatched. In germline, CDR1 is LNHDA, CDR2 SQIVND (reference sequence). This CDR3 contains 13 residues. The CDR3 is CASSGDRVQPQHF. DNA for the CDR3: TGTGCCAGTAGCGGAGACAGGGTCCAGCCCCAGCATTTT.

V and J are TRBV28 and TRBJ1-6; maybe TRBD1 (6 bases). V was shortened by 9 bases and J by 7 bases, with 13 bases between the two germline ends. The CDR3 has 13 residues. Germline CDR1 and CDR2: MDHEN and SYDVKM. In DNA form, the CDR3 reads TGTGCCAGTGTACAGGGAGGAAATTCACCCCTCCACTTT. Protein sequence: CASVQGGNSPLHF. Combining the CDR3 with reference TRBV28 and TRBJ1-6 gives the whole variable domain DVKVTQSSRYLVKRTGEKVFLECVQDMDHENMFWYRQDPGLGLRLIYFSYDVKMKEKGDIPEGYSVSREKKERFSLILESASTNQTSMYLCASVQGGNSPLHFGNGTRLTVT.

The chain combines TRBV28 with TRBJ2-4, with a tentative D call TRBD1 (6 bases). Germline loops: CDR1 MDHEN, CDR2 SYDVKM. This CDR3 comprises 15 residues. The germline V and J ends were trimmed by 5 bases and 1 base, with 12 bases remaining between them. DNA for the CDR3: TGTGCCAGCAGTCAGCTCAGGGGTGCCAAAAACATTCAGTACTTC. Protein: CASSQLRGAKNIQYF.

The chain combines TRBV18 with TRBJ2-2; 11 nucleotides match TRBD2. The germline CDR1 and CDR2 sequences are KGHSH and LQKENI. With 3 bases clipped from V and 1 base from J, the junction kept 7 bases outside the gene matches. CDR3 length equals 18 residues. The chain's CDR3 is CASSPNPGLAGNTGELFF. CDR3 in DNA: TGTGCCAGCTCACCGAATCCAGGACTAGCGGGGAACACCGGGGAGCTGTTTTTT.

The CDR3 coding sequence is TGTGCCAGCAGTTTACTGAGAGATGAAAAACTGTTTTTT. Its translation is CASSLLRDEKLFF. The V call is TRBV27, the J call TRBJ1-4; D not certain. Trimming shortened V by 2 bases and J by 6 bases, and 7 bases separated the two germline ends. The CDR3 extends over 13 amino acids. Germline V gives CDR1 MNHEY, CDR2 SMNVEV (reference sequence).

The rearrangement uses TRBV19 and TRBJ1-2, with D possibly TRBD1 on 6 matching bases. V dropped 4 bases and J dropped 3 bases, with 12 bases sitting between them. This CDR3 spans 14 amino acids. CDR1 is LNHDA and CDR2 is SQIVND in the germline V gene (reference sequence). CDR3 coding DNA: TGTGCCAGTAGTAAGTTGGGGGCGGACTATGGCTACACCTTC. Protein: CASSKLGADYGYTF.

This chain joins TRBV18 and TRBJ2-7, with TRBD1 matching over 10 bases. J gave up 1 base and V 0 bases, and 6 bases lay outside the gene matches. This CDR3 is built from 17 residues. CDR1 and CDR2 from the germline V gene are KGHSH and LQKENI. The CDR3 spells CASSPPTGTGASYEQYF. The CDR3 coding sequence is TGTGCCAGCTCACCACCGACCGGGACAGGGGCTTCCTACGAGCAGTACTTC. Full variable domain (remainder filled in from reference TRBV18 and TRBJ2-7): NAGVMQNPRHLVRRRGQEARLRCSPMKGHSHVYWYRQLPEEGLKFMVYLQKENIIDESGMPKERFSAEFPKEGPSILRIQQVVRGDSAAYFCASSPPTGTGASYEQYFGPGTRLTVT.